This TCR beta chain originates from a study of cytomegalovirus exposure and HLA in healthy donors. Across the study: As an earlier analysis found, around 170 million T cells yielded about 120 million unique TCR beta sequences. Whole-study findings and limits: Reportedly, fewer N-insertions than the roughly 690-donor mean appeared in an Asian-associated ancestry cluster in a later analysis.

V was trimmed by 4 bases and J by 0 bases, leaving 17 bases between them. The germline V gene encodes CDR1 SGHDT and CDR2 YYEEEE. CDR3 size: 16 residues. A multiplex PCR was run with 60 Vbeta primers and 13 Jbeta primers. Using immunoSEQ multiplex PCR, the repertoire was profiled, and TCRdb retains in-frame clones only, with some absent. The table includes about 170,000 clones, less than 75% detected once. This clone came up a few times. Antigen unknown. This sequence was found in a girl under 18 in good health and CMV-seronegative. Sequenced input: PBMCs. The chain couples TRBV5-6 to TRBJ2-7, with D possibly matching TRBD2 (5 bases). Written as DNA, the CDR3 is TGTGCCAGCAGCCCACTCGGGGTAGAGAGCTCCTACGAGCAGTACTTC. Protein product: CASSPLGVESSYEQYF.